The entry below gives a single T cell receptor beta chain sequence along with its context. This sample was taken from a study of blood T cell repertoires in COVID-19. Under the authors' procedure: Reference gene primer amplification in the assay estimated nucleated cell counts. Assay: immunoSEQ multiplex PCR; the TCRdb copy retains only in-frame clones and omits some. The V and J calls and clone size are taken from that table; D and trimming were inferred from the DNA. The sample lists more than 65,000 clones; roughly 84% were seen once. The CDR3 is made up of 14 amino acids. The V end was cut by 3 bases, the J end by 5 bases, with 11 bases between. Germline CDR1 is MGHRA and CDR2 is YSYEKL.

The rearrangement uses TRBV4-1 and TRBJ2-1; D is perhaps TRBD1 (5 bases). Sequencing was carried out using peripheral blood. This receptor was identified in a man in his fifties with acute or convalescent COVID-19. CDR3 residues: CASSHWGTNNEQFF. CDR3 nucleotides: TGCGCCAGCAGCCACTGGGGCACTAACAATGAGCAGTTCTTC.